This paragraph reports one T cell receptor (beta chain). Patients of the Seattle cohort, enrolled during active infection, were followed longitudinally. Original methodology: By means of reference gene primer amplification, nucleated cell counts were estimated. TCRdb keeps only in-frame clones here, not all; method: immunoSEQ multiplex PCR. V and J calls and clone size follow that table, whereas D and trimming were derived from the DNA. The sample lists fewer than 65,000 clones, 80% to 90% occurring once. This sample was included in a study of blood T cell repertoires in COVID-19. Study-level background: Sites across the United States, Italy and Spain contributed samples from acute and convalescent COVID-19. From T cells, B-cell-depleted T cells, or PBMCs came the material, which was cDNA or gDNA.

The V gene's germline CDR1 is MDHEN and CDR2 SYDVKM. The CDR3 spans 15 residues. Trimming took off 5 bases at V and 2 bases at J, with 14 bases between the two ends. The sample comprised peripheral blood. The chain carries TRBV28 and TRBJ2-3; possibly TRBD2 for D (5 bases). This clonotype was obtained from a woman aged 55-75 years with COVID-19, enrolled during active disease. CDR3 sequence (DNA): TGTGCCAGCAGTCTTCGAGGGAGCGTCACAGATACGCAGTATTTT. Its translation: CASSLRGSVTDTQYF.